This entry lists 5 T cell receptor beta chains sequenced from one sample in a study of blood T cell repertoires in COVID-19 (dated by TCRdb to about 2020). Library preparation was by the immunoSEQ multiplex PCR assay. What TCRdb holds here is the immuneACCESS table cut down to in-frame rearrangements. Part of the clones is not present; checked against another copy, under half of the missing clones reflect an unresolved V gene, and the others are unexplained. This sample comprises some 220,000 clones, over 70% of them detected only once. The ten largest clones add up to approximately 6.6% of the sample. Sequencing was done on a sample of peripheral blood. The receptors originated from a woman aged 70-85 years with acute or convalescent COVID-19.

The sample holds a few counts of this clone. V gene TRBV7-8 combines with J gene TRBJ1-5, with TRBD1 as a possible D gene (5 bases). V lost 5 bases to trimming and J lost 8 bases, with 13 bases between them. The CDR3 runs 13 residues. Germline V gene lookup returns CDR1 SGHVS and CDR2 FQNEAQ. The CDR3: CASSIREREPQHF. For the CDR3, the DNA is TGTGCCAGCAGCATCAGGGAAAGGGAGCCCCAGCATTTT.

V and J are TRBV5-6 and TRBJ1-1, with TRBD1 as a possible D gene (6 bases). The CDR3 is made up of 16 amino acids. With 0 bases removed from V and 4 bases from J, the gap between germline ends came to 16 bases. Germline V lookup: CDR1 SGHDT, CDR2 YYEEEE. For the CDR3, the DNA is TGTGCCAGCAGCTTGGGACAGGCACCTTTCGGCACTGAAGCTTTCTTT. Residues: CASSLGQAPFGTEAFF.

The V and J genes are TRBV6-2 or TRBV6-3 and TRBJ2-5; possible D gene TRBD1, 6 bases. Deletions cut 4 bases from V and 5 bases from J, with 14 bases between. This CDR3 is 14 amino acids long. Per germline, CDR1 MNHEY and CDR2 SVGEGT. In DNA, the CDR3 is TGTGCCAGCAGTTGGGGGCGAGGGTTTGAGACCCAGTACTTC. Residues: CASSWGRGFETQYF.

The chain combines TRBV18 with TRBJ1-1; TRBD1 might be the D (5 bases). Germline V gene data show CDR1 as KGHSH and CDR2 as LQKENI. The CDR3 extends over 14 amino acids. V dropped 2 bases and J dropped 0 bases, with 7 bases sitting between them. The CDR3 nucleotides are TGTGCCAGCTCACCAAGACAGTTGAACACTGAAGCTTTCTTT. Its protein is CASSPRQLNTEAFF.

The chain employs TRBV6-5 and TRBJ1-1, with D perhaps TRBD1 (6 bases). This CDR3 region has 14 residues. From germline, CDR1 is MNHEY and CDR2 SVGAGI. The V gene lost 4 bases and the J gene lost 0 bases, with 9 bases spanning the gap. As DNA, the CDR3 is TGTGCCAGCAGTTCAGGGGTCTTGAACACTGAAGCTTTCTTT. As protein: CASSSGVLNTEAFF.